This TCR beta chain was sequenced in a study of T cell responses to AZD1222 COVID-19 vaccine. Points from the study as a whole: Two AZD1222 doses significantly raised spike-specific TCR breadth and depth over controls.

Concerning this clone itself: What it binds is unknown.

Profiled with immunoSEQ multiplex PCR; TCRdb holds only in-frame clones, not every one. The sample contains around 160,000 clones, 85% to 95% of which appear only once. Between the trimmed V and J ends, which lost 5 bases and 3 bases, there was a span of 11 bases. Germline V gene sequence: CDR1 MGHRA, CDR2 YSYEKL. The CDR3 has 14 amino acids. This rearrangement joins TRBV4-1 to TRBJ2-1; D may be TRBD2 (5 bases). Sequenced material: peripheral blood, taken on day 0 of MenACWY control vaccination. The TCR was taken from an adult in good health. The CDR3 nucleotides are TGCGCCAGCAGCGACTATAGGGACTACAATGAGCAGTTCTTC. Its protein product is CASSDYRDYNEQFF.